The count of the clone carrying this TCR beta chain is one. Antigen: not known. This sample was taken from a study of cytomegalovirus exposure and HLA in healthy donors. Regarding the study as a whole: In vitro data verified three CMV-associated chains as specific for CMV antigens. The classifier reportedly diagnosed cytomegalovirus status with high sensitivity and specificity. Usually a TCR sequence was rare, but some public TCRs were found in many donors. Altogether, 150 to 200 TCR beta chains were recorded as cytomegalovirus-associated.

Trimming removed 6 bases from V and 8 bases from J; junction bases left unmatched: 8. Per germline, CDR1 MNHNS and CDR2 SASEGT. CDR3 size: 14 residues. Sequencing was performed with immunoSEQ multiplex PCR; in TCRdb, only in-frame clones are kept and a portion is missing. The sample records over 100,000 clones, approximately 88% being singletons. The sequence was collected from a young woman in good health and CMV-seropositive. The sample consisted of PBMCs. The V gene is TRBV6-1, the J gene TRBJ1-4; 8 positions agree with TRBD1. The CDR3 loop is CASRIDRGGEKLFF. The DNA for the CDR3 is TGTGCCAGCAGGATTGACAGGGGTGGGGAAAAACTGTTTTTT.